A single sample is the source of the 5 T cell receptor beta chains below, sequenced in a study of shared clonotypes between healthy human individuals (TCRdb year 2020). Preparation of the library involved the immunoSEQ multiplex PCR assay. TCRdb carries this immuneACCESS record with in-frame sequences only. Its versions omit some clonotypes, under half of them owing to an unresolved V gene in the studies checked, with the rest unexplained. The sample yields about 2 million clones; roughly 96% were counted once. Around 0.13% of the sample is held by the ten biggest clonotypes. Sequences were obtained from naive CD4+ T cells sorted from blood. Reading the label with the study, this specimen's cell subset or site is: CD45RA+ positively selected. These receptors all come from a man aged 18 to 30 in good health.

V and J are TRBV14 and TRBJ1-1; unclear D gene. This CDR3 is 12 amino acids long. The germline V gene has CDR1 SGHDN and CDR2 FVKESK. Trimming left V 4 bases short and J 11 bases short, with 14 bases between. In DNA form, the CDR3 reads TGTGCCAGCAGCCCGGGAGAAGGGAGGGCTTTCTTT. Translated, it gives CASSPGEGRAFF. Drawing the rest from reference TRBV14 and TRBJ1-1, the complete variable domain is EAGVTQFPSHSVIEKGQTVTLRCDPISGHDNLYWYRRVMGKEIKFLLHFVKESKQDESGMPNNRFLAERTGGTYSTLKVQPAELEDSGVYFCASSPGEGRAFFGQGTRLTVV.

The chain has TRBV19 and TRBJ1-5; tentative D call: TRBD1 (5 bases). The CDR3 loop spans 14 amino acids. V lost 3 bases and J lost 4, with 10 bases in between. Germline V CDR1 and CDR2: LNHDA, SQIVND (reference sequence). DNA for the CDR3: TGTGCCAGTAGTATGGTGGGGGGTAATCAGCCCCAGCATTTT. Amino acid sequence: CASSMVGGNQPQHF. Drawing the rest from reference TRBV19 and TRBJ1-5, the complete variable domain is DGGITQSPKYLFRKEGQNVTLSCEQNLNHDAMYWYRQDPGQGLRLIYYSQIVNDFQKGDIAEGYSVSREKKESFPLTVTSAQKNPTAFYLCASSMVGGNQPQHFGDGTRLSIL.

The chain carries TRBV19 and TRBJ2-7; no firm D call. The CDR3 is 13 amino acids. Per germline, CDR1 LNHDA and CDR2 SQIVND (reference sequence). V dropped 4 bases and J dropped 2 bases, with 9 bases sitting between them. Here the CDR3 reads CASSRSGTYEQYF. The CDR3 DNA is TGTGCCAGTAGTAGGTCAGGTACCTACGAGCAGTACTTC.

The rearrangement joins TRBV10-2 to TRBJ1-5; a weak D match, TRBD1 (5 bases). Germline CDR1 is WSHSY and CDR2 is SAAADI. V was trimmed by 3 bases and J by 4 bases, leaving 10 bases between them. The CDR3 has 14 amino acids. This CDR3 reads CASSDGHRNQPQHF. As DNA, the CDR3 is TGCGCCAGCAGTGATGGACACCGGAATCAGCCCCAGCATTTT.

This sequence joins TRBV5-6 and TRBJ1-2; D not resolved. Germline V gene sequence: CDR1 SGHDT, CDR2 YYEEEE. V was trimmed by 0 bases and J by 3 bases, leaving 12 bases between them. The CDR3 is 15 residues long. CDR3 loop: CASSLVFPRDYGYTF. CDR3 bases: TGTGCCAGCAGCTTGGTTTTCCCGAGGGACTATGGCTACACCTTC. The variable domain in full, completed from reference TRBV5-6 and TRBJ1-2, reads DAGVTQSPTHLIKTRGQQVTLRCSPKSGHDTVSWYQQALGQGPQFIFQYYEEEERQRGNFPDRFSGHQFPNYSSELNVNALLLGDSALYLCASSLVFPRDYGYTFGSGTRLTVV.